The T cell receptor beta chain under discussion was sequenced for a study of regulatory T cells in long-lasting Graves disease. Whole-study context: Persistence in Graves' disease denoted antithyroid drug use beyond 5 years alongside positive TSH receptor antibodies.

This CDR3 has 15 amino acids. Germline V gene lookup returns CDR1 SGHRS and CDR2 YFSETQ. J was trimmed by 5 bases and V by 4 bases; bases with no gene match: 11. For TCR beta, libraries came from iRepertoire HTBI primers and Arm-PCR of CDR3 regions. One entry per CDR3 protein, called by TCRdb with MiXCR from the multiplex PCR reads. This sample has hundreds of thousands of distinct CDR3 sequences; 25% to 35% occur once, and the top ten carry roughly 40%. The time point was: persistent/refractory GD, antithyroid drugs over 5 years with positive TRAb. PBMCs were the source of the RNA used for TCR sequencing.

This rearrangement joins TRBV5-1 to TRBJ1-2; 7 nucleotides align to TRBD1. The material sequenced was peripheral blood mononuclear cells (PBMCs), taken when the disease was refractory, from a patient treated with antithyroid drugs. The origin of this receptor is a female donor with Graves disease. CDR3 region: CASSPGDRAEYGYTF. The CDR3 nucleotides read TGCGCCAGCAGCCCGGGAGACAGGGCAGAATATGGCTACACCTTC.